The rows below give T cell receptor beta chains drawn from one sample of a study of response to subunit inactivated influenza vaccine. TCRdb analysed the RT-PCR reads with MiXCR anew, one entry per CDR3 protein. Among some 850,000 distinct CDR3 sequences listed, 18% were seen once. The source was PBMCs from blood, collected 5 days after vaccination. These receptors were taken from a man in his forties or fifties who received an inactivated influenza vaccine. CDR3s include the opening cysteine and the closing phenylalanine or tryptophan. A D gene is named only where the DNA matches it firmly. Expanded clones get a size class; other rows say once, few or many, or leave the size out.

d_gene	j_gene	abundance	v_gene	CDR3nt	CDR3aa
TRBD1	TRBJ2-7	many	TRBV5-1	TGCGCCAGCAGCCAAATGGGACAGGGCTACGAGCAGTACTTC	CASSQMGQGYEQYF
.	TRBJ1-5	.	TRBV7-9	TGTGCCCCCACTAGCGGGTGGCCCCAGCATTTT	CAPTSGWPQHF
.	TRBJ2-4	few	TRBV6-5	TGTGCCAGCAGTTACTTAGGACAGCATCTAACCAAAAACATTCAGTACTTC	CASSYLGQHLTKNIQYF
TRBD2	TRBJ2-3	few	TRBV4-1	TGCGCCAGCAGCCACGCTCCTCACCTAGCGGGGGGACCGTTAGATACGCAGTATTTT	CASSHAPHLAGGPLDTQYF
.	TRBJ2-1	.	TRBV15	TGTGCCACCAGCAGCATGACTAGGTACAATGAGCAGTTCTTC	CATSSMTRYNEQFF
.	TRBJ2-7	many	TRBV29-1	TGCAGCGTTGGTTCCCTCCTCGAGCAGTACTTC	CSVGSLLEQYF
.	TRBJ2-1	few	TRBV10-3	TGTGCCATCAGTCACACCTACAATGAGCAGTTCTTC	CAISHTYNEQFF
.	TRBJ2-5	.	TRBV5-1	TGCGCCAGCAGACCGCTCGGGGAGACCCAGTACTTC	CASRPLGETQYF
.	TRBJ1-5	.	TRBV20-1	TGCAGTGCTAGAGAGCCCTTACATGGCCAGCCCCAGCATTTT	CSAREPLHGQPQHF
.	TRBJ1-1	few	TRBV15	TGTGCCACCAGCAGAGATCGGGGGGCGAACACTGAAGCTTTCTTT	CATSRDRGANTEAFF
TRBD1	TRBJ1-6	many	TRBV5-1	TGCGCCAGCAGCCAGCGACAGGGGTATGATTCACCCCTCCACTTT	CASSQRQGYDSPLHF
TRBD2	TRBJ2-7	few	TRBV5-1	TGCGCCAGCAGCTTGGCGGGACTAGCGGGAACGGACGAGCAGTACTTC	CASSLAGLAGTDEQYF
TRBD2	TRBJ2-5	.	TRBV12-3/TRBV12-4	TGTGCCAGCAGTCCTCCTCGGATACTAGCGGGGGAGGGAGAGACCCAGTACTTC	CASSPPRILAGEGETQYF
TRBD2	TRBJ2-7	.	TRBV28	TGTGCCAGCAGCCAACTAGCGGCATCCTACGAGCAGTACTTC	CASSQLAASYEQYF
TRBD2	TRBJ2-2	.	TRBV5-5	TGTGCCAGCAGCCTTAGCGGGGATTACACCGGGGAGCTGTTTTTT	CASSLSGDYTGELFF
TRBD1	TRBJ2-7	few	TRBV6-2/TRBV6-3	TGTGCCAGCAGTTACTCGACCCGGACAGGGGTTGCCTCCTACGAGCAGTACTTC	CASSYSTRTGVASYEQYF
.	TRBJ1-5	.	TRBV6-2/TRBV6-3	TGTGCCAGCAGTTACCTAGGACAGCGAAGCCAGCCCCAGCATTTT	CASSYLGQRSQPQHF
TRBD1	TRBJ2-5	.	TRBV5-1	TGCGCCAGCAGCATAGGACAGGGGCGTCAAGAGACCCAGTACTTC	CASSIGQGRQETQYF
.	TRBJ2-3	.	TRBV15	TGTGCCACCAGCAGAGACGGGGGGCCCGCCACAGATACGCAGTATTTT	CATSRDGGPATDTQYF
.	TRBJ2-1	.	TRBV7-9	TGTGCCAGCAGCTTAGTAGGGTTTCTCTCCTACAATGAGCAGTTCTTC	CASSLVGFLSYNEQFF
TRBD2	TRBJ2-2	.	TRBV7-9	TGTGCCAGCAGCCCCCCTAGGGGCGGGGGAAGCACCGGGGAGCTGTTTTTT	CASSPPRGGGSTGELFF
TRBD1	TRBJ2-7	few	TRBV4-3	TGCGCCAGCAGCCGCGGACAGGGGAGGAACGAGCAGTACTTC	CASSRGQGRNEQYF
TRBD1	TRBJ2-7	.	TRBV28	TGTGCCACCTTCCCATACTTCTCCGGGACAGGGGATGAGCAGTACTTC	CATFPYFSGTGDEQYF
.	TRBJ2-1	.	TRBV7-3	TGTGCCAGCAGCGCAACAGGGGAGGACTACAATGAGCAGTTCTTC	CASSATGEDYNEQFF
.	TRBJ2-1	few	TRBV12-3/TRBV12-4	TGTGCCAGCAGTTTCCCCGGTAAGGGGGGCCATGAGCAGTTCTTC	CASSFPGKGGHEQFF
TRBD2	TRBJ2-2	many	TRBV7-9	TGTGCCAGCAGCTTACGGTCGGGAGGTGACACCGGGGAGCTGTTTTTT	CASSLRSGGDTGELFF
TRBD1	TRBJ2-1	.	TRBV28	TGTGCCAGCAGGCCTCAGACAGGGCAGCCCAACAATGAGCAGTTCTTC	CASRPQTGQPNNEQFF
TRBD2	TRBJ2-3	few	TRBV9	TGTGCCAGCAGCGTTTCGCCTAGCGGAAGAGATACGCAGTATTTT	CASSVSPSGRDTQYF
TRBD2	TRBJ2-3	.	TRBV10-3	TGTGCCATCAGTGAGTCGGCGCCCAGCGGGAGATATCCAGATACGCAGTATTTT	CAISESAPSGRYPDTQYF
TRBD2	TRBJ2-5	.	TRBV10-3	TGTGCCATCAGTCTAGGACTAGCGGGAGAGCTTACCCAGTACTTC	CAISLGLAGELTQYF
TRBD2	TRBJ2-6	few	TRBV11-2	TGTGCCAGCAGCTTATGGGCCGGACTAGCGGTCCAATCTGGGGCCAACGTCCTGACTTTC	CASSLWAGLAVQSGANVLTF
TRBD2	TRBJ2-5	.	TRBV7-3	TGTGCCAGCAGCTTAAGTTTAGCGGGGGTGACCCAAGAGACCCAGTACTTC	CASSLSLAGVTQETQYF
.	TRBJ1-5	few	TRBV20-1	TGCAGTGCTAGAGACGGTTGGGAGGGAGGCGATCAGCCCCAGCATTTT	CSARDGWEGGDQPQHF
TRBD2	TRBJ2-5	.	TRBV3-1	TGTGCCAGCAGCCCGACATGGGGGGGTGAAGAGACCCAGTACTTC	CASSPTWGGEETQYF
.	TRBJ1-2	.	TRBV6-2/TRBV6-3	TGTGCCAGCGATTCCCTTATCCCCCAGGGTGATGGCTACACCTTC	CASDSLIPQGDGYTF
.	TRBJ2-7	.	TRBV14	TGTGCCAGCAGGCCAAGGCACGAGCAGTACTTC	CASRPRHEQYF
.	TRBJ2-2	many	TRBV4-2	TGTGCCAGCAGCCAAGAGGTTCGCGCGAACACCGGGGAGCTGTTTTTT	CASSQEVRANTGELFF
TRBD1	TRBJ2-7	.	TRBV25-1	TGTGCCAGCATCGGCAGGGGGTCCTACGAGCAGTACTTC	CASIGRGSYEQYF
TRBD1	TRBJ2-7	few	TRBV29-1	TGCAGCGTTGTCCGGACAGGGACAACGAAGACCTACGAGCAGTACTTC	CSVVRTGTTKTYEQYF
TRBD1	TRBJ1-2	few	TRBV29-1	TGCAGCGTTGTGAGACAGGGGTACTATGGCTACACCTTC	CSVVRQGYYGYTF
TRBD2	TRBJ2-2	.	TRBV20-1	TGCAGTGCTAGAAGGGCTAGCGGGAGCTCGGAGCTGTTTTTT	CSARRASGSSELFF
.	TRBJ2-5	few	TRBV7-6	TGTGCCAGCAGCTTAGGAGCACAGAAAATAAGACAAGAGACCCAGTACTTC	CASSLGAQKIRQETQYF
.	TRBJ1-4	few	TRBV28	TGTGCCAGCAGTTTATGGGGGGGGCAGACTAATGAAAAACTGTTTTTT	CASSLWGGQTNEKLFF
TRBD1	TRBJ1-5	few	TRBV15	TGTGCCACCAGCAGAGATCTGGGGGCGACAGGGGGTGTCCAGCCCCAGCATTTT	CATSRDLGATGGVQPQHF
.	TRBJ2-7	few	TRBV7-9	TGTGCCAGCAGCCCGACTACCCGCTACGAGCAGTACTTC	CASSPTTRYEQYF
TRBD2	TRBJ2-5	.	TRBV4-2	TGTGCCAGCAGCTCCCCGACTAGCGGGGGGGCAGTGGAGACCCAGTACTTC	CASSSPTSGGAVETQYF
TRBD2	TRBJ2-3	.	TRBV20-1	TGCAGTGCTAGTTGGGCCGGGGGGAACACAGATACGCAGTATTTT	CSASWAGGNTDTQYF
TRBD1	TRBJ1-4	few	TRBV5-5	TGTGCCAGCAGTTATCCGGGACAGGGGGAAGAAAAACTGTTTTTT	CASSYPGQGEEKLFF
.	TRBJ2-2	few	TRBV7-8	TGTGCCAGCAGCTTAATCGGCGGCCCTAACACCGGGGAGCTGTTTTTT	CASSLIGGPNTGELFF
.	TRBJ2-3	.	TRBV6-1	TGTGCCAGCAGTGAAAAACCGAGGGGGGTATCAGATACGCAGTATTTT	CASSEKPRGVSDTQYF
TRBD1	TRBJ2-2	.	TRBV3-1	TGTGCCAGCAGCCTACACAGGGGGCGTGACACCGGGGAGCTGTTTTTT	CASSLHRGRDTGELFF
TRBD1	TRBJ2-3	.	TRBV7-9	TGTGCCACCGGCCCCAGGGGGAGCCCAGATACGCAGTATTTT	CATGPRGSPDTQYF
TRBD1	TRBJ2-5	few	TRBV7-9	TGTGCCAGCAGACTGACAGGGCCCCAAGAGACCCAGTACTTC	CASRLTGPQETQYF
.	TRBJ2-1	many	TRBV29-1	TGCAGCTCCGGCTCCTACAATGAGCAGTTCTTC	CSSGSYNEQFF